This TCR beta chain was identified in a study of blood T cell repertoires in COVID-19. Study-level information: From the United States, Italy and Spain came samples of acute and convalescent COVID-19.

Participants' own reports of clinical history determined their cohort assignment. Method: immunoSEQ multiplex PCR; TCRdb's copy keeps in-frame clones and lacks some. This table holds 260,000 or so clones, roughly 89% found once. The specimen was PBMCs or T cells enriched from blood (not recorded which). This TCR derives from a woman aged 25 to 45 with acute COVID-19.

CDR3 loop: CASSSVYRGQNTEAFF. DNA of the CDR3: TGTGCCAGCAGCTCGGTCTACAGGGGTCAGAACACTGAAGCTTTCTTT. The chain couples TRBV7-2 to TRBJ1-1, with 7 bases that match TRBD1. The CDR3 extends over 16 amino acids. V gave up 4 bases and J gave up 1 base; unmatched junction bases: 9. Germline lookup yields CDR1 SGHTA and CDR2 FQGNSA. Variable domain in full (rest from reference TRBV7-2 and TRBJ1-1): GAGVSQSPSNKVTEKGKDVELRCDPISGHTALYWYRQSLGQGLEFLIYFQGNSAPDKSGLPSDRFSAERTGGSVSTLTIQRTQQEDSAVYLCASSSVYRGQNTEAFFGQGTRLTVV.